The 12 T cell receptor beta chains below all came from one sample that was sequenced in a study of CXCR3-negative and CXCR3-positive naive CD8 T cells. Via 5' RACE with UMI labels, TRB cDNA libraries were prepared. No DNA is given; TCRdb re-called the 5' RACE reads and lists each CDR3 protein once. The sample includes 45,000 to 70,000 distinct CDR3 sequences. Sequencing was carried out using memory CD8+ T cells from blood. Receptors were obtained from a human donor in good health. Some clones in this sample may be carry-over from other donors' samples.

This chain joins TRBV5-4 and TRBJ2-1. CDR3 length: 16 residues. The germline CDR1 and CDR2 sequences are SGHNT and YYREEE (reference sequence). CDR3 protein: CASLERTGGLINEQFF. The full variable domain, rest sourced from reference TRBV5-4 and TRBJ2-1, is ETGVTQSPTHLIKTRGQQVTLRCSSQSGHNTVSWYQQALGQGPQFIFQYYREEENGRGNFPPRFSGLQFPNYSSELNVNALELDDSALYLCASLERTGGLINEQFFGPGTRLTVL.

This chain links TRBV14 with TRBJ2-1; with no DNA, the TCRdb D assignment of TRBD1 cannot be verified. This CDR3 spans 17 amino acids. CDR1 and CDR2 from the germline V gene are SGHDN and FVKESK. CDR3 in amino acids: CASSQDPWTGKTNEQFF.

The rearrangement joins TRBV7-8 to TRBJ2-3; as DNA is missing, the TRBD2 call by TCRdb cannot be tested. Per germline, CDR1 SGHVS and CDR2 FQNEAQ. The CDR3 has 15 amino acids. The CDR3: CASSPGTLGADTQYF.

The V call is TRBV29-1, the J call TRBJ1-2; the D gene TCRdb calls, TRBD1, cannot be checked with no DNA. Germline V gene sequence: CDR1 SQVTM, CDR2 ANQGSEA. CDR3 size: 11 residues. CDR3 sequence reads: CSVGPSGGYTF. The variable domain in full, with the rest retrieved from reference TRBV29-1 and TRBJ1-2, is SAVISQKPSRDICQRGTSLTIQCQVDSQVTMMFWYRQQPGQSLTLIATANQGSEATYESGFVIDKFPISRPNLTFSTLTVSNMSPEDSSIYLCSVGPSGGYTFGSGTRLTVV.

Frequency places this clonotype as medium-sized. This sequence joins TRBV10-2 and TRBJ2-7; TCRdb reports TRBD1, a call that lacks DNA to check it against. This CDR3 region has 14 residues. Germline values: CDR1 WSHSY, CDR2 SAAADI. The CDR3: CASSSGTPRHEQYF.

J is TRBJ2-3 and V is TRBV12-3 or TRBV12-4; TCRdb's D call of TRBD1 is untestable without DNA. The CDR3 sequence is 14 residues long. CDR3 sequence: CASSLVGGADTQYF.

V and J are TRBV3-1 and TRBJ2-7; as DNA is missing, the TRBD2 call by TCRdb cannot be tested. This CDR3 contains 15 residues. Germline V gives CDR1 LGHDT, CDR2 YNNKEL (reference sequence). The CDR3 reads CASSPGTSGRYEQYF.

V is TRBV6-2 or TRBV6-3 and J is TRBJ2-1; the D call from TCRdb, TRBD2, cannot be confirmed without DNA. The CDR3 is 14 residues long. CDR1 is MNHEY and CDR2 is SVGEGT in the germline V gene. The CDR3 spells CASSYLAGEGEQFF.

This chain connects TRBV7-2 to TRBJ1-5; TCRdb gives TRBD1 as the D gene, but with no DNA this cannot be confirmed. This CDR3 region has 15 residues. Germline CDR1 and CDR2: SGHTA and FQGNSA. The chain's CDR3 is CASSYGQGIGQPQHF.

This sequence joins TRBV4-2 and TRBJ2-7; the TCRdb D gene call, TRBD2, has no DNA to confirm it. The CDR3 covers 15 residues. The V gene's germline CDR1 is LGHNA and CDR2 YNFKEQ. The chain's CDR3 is CASSQDLSGSSEQYF.

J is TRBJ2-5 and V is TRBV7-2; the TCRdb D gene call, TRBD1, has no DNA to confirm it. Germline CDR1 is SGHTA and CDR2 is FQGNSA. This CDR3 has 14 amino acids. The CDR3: CASSFAGEIETQYF.

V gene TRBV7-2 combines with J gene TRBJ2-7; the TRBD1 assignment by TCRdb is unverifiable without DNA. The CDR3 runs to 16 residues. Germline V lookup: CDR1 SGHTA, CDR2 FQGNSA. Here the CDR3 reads CASSFLPGTGYYEQYF.